This T cell receptor beta chain was recovered during a study of T cell responses to AZD1222 COVID-19 vaccine. General study findings and limits: Dominant CD4 TCR responses targeted spike regions 160-218 and 743-854.

Regarding this clone: Its antigen is as yet unknown.

Repertoires were generated with immunoSEQ multiplex PCR, while TCRdb's copy carries only in-frame clones and drops some. Among approximately 91,000 clones listed, approximately 89% were seen once. The origin of this receptor is an adult who received the AZD1222 COVID-19 vaccine. The source was peripheral blood, collected 28 days after the second AZD1222 dose.

The CDR3 spells CASSPTGLGDEKLFF. CDR3 in DNA: TGTGCCAGCAGCCCGACAGGGTTGGGGGATGAAAAACTGTTTTTT. The chain joins TRBV6-5 to TRBJ1-4, with 7 nucleotides matching TRBD1. V was pared by 6 bases and J by 6 bases, with 10 bases of the junction left unmatched. CDR1 and CDR2 from the germline V gene are MNHEY and SVGAGI. The CDR3 is 15 amino acids.